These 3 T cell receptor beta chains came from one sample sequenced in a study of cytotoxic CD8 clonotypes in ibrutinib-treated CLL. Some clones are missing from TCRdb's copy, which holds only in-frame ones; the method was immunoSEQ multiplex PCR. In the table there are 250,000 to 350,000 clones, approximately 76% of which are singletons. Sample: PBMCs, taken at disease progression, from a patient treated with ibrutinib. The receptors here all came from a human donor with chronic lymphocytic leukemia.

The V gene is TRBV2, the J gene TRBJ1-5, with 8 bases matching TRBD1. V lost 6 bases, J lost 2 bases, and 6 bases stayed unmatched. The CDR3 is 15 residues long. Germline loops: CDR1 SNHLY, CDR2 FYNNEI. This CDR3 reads CASSDDRGGNQPQHF. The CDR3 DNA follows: TGTGCCAGCAGCGATGACAGGGGAGGCAATCAGCCCCAGCATTTT.

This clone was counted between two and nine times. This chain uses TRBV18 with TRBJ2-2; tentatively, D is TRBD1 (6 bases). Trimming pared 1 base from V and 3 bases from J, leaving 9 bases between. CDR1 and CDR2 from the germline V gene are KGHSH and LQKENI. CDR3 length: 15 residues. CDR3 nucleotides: TGTGCCAGCTCACCACAGACAGGAGACACCGGGGAGCTGTTTTTT. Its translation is CASSPQTGDTGELFF.

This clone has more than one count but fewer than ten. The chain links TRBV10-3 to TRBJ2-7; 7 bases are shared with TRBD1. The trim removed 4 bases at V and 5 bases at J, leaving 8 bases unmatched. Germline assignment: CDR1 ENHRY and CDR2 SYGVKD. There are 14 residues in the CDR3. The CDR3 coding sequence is TGTGCCATCAGTGGTCAGGGGGTAGGTGACGAGCAGTACTTC. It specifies CAISGQGVGDEQYF.